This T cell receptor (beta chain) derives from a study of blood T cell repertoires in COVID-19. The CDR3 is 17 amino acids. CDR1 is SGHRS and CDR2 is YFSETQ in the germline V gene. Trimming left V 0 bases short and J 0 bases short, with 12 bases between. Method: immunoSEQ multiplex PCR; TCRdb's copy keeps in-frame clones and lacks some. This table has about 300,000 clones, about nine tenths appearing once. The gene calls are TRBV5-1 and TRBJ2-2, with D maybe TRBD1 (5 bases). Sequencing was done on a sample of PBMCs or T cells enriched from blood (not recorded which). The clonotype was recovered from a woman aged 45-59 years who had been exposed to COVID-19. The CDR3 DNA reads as TGCGCCAGCAGCTTGGGAGGACAAGCTTCGAACACCGGGGAGCTGTTTTTT. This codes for CASSLGGQASNTGELFF.